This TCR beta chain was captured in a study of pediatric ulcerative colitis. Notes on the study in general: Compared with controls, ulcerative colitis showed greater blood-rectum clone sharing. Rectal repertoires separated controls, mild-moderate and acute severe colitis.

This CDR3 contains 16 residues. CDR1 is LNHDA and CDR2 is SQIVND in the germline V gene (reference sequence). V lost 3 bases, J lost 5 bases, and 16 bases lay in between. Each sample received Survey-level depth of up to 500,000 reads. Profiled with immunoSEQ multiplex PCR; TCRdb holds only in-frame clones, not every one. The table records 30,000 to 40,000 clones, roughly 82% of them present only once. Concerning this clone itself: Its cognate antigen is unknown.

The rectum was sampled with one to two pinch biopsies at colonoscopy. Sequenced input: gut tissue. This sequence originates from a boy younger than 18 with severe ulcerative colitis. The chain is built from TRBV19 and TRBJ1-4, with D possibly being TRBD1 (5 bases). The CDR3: CASSIRAPGGNEKLFF. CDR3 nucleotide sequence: TGTGCCAGTAGTATTCGGGCACCGGGGGGGAATGAAAAACTGTTTTTT.